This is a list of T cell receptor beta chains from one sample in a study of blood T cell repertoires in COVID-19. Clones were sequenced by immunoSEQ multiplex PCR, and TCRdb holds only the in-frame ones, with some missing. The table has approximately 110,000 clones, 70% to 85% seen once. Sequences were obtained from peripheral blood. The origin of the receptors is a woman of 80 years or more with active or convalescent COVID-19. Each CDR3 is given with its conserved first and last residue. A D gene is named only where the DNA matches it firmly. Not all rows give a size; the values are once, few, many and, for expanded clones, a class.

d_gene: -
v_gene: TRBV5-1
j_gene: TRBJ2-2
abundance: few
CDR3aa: CASSSLKPATGELFF
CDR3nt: TGCGCCAGCAGCTCACTGAAGCCCGCTACCGGGGAGCTGTTTTTT

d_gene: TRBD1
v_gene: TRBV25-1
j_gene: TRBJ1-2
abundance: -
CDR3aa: CASSEGTGGGYGYTF
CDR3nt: TGTGCCAGCAGTGAAGGGACAGGGGGCGGGTATGGCTACACCTTC

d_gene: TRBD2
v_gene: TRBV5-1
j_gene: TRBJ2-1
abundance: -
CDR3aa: CASSLDGTSGSLEQFF
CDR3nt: TGCGCCAGCAGCTTGGACGGGACTAGCGGGAGCCTCGAGCAGTTCTTC

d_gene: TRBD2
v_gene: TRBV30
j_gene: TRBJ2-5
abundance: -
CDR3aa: CASGLAETQYF
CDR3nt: TGTGCCTCGGGACTAGCGGAGACCCAGTACTTC

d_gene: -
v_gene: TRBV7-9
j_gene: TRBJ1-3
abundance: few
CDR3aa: CASKEAGAGNTIYF
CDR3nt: TGTGCCAGCAAAGAGGCAGGGGCTGGAAACACCATATATTTT

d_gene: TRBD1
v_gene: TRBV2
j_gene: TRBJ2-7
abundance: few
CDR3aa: CASSAGTGGREQYF
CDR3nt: TGTGCCAGCAGTGCCGGGACAGGGGGACGCGAGCAGTACTTC

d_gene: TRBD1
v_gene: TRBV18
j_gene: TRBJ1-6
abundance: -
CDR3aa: CASSPGQGNRSPLHF
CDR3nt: TGTGCCAGCTCTCCAGGACAGGGGAATCGTTCACCCCTCCACTTT

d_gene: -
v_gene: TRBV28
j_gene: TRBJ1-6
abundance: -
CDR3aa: CASSLGGLGSPLHF
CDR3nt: TGTGCCAGCAGTTTAGGAGGGTTGGGTTCACCCCTCCACTTT

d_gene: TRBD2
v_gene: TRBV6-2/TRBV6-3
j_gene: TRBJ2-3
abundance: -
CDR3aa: CASSRSGGERVDTQYF
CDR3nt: TGTGCCAGCAGCCGAAGCGGGGGGGAAAGGGTGGATACGCAGTATTTT

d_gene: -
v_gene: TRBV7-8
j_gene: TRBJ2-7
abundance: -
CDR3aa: CASSSSRSYEQYF
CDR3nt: TGTGCCAGCAGCTCTTCGCGGTCCTACGAGCAGTACTTC

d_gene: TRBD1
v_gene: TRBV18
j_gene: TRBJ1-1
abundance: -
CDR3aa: CASSPPGTGVRKAEAFF
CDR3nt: TGTGCCAGCTCACCACCCGGGACAGGGGTTCGTAAGGCTGAAGCTTTCTTT

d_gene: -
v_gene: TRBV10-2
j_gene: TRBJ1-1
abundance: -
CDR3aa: CASSEQGKTEAFF
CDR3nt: TGCGCCAGCAGTGAGCAGGGGAAAACTGAAGCTTTCTTT

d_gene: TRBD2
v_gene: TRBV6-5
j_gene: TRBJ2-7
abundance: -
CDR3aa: CASTLAGTEYEQYF
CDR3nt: TGTGCCAGCACCTTAGCGGGAACAGAATACGAGCAGTACTTC

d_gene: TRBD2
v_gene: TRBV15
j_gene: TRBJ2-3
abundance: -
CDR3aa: CATSRGEISGSADTQYF
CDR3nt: TGTGCCACCAGCAGAGGGGAGATTAGCGGGAGCGCAGATACGCAGTATTTT

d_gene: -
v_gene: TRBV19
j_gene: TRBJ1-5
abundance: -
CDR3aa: CASSIPGGRVDQPQHF
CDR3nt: TGTGCCAGTAGTATACCAGGTGGGAGGGTAGATCAGCCCCAGCATTTT

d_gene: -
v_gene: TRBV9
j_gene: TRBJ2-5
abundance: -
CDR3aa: CASSANQETQYF
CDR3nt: TGTGCCAGCAGCGCCAACCAAGAGACCCAGTACTTC

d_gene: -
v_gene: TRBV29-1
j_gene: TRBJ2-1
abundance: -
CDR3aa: CSVATYSGSEQFF
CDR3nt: TGCAGCGTCGCCACCTATAGCGGTAGTGAGCAGTTCTTC

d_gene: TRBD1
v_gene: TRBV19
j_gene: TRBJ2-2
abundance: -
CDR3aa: CASRWGQGDTGELFF
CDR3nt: TGTGCCAGTAGATGGGGACAGGGGGACACCGGGGAGCTGTTTTTT

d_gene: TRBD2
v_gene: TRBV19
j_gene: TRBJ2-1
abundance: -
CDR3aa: CASSIERLAGAGEQFF
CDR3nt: TGTGCCAGTAGTATCGAAAGACTAGCGGGAGCAGGGGAGCAGTTCTTC

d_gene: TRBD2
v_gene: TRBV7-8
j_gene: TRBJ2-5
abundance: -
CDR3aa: CASSLMWGGGQETQYF
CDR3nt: TGTGCCAGCAGCCTCATGTGGGGGGGAGGACAAGAGACCCAGTACTTC

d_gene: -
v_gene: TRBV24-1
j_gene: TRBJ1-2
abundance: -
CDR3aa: CATSGRADGYTF
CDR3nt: TGTGCCACCAGTGGCAGGGCGGATGGCTACACCTTC

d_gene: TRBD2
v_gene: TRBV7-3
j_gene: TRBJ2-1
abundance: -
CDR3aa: CASSPYGRPYNEQFF
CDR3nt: TGTGCCAGCAGCCCCTACGGGAGGCCCTACAATGAGCAGTTCTTC

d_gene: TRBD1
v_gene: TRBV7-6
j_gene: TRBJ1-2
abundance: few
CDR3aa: CASSHRPGTANYGYTF
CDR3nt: TGTGCCAGCAGCCACAGACCCGGGACAGCTAACTATGGCTACACCTTC

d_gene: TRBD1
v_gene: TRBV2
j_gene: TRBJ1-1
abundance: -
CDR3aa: CASSGGGLNTEAFF
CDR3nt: TGTGCCAGCAGTGGAGGGGGCTTGAACACTGAAGCTTTCTTT

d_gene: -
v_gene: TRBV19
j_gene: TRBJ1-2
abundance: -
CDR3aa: CASRLFDGKIYGYTF
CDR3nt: TGTGCCAGTAGGTTATTCGACGGGAAAATATATGGCTACACCTTC

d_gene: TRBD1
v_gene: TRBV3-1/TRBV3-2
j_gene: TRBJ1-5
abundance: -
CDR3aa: CASSQTGTDQHF
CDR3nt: TGTGCCAGCAGCCAAACTGGGACAGACCAGCATTTT

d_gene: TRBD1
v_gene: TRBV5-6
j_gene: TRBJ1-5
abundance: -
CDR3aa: CASSSTGTGHQPQHF
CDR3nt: TGTGCCAGCAGCTCGACCGGGACAGGGCATCAGCCCCAGCATTTT

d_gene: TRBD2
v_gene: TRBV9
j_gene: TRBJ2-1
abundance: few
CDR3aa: CASSPPGLAGGRNEQFF
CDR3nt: TGTGCCAGCAGCCCACCGGGACTAGCGGGAGGCCGAAATGAGCAGTTCTTC

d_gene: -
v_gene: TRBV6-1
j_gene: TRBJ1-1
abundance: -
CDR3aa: CASSEGLNTEAFF
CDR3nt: TGTGCCAGCAGTGAAGGGTTAAACACAGAAGCTTTCTTT

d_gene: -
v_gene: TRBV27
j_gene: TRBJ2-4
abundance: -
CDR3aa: CASSLEGTGRFRNIQYF
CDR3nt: TGTGCCAGCAGTTTAGAGGGGACCGGGAGATTCAGAAACATTCAGTACTTC